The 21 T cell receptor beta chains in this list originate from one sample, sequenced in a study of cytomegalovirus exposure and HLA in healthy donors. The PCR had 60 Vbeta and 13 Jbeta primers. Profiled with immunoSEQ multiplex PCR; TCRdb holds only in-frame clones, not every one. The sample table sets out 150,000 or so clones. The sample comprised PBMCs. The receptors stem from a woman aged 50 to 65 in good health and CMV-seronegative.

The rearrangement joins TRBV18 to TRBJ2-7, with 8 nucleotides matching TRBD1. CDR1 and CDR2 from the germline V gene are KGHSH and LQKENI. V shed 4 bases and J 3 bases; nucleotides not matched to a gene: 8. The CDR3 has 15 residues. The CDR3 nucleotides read TGTGCCAGCTCACGGGGGACAGGCGACCTCTACGAGCAGTACTTC. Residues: CASSRGTGDLYEQYF.

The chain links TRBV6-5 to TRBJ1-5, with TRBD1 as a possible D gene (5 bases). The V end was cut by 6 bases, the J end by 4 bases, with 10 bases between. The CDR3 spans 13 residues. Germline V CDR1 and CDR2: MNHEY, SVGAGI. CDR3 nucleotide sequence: TGTGCCAGCAGGCCAGGGTCGAATCAGCCCCAGCATTTT. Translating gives CASRPGSNQPQHF.

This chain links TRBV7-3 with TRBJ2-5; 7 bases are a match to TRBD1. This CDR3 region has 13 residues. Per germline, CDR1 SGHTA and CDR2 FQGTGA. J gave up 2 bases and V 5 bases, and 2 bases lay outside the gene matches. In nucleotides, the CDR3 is TGTGCCAGCAGCCAACAGGGGCAAGAGACCCAGTACTTC. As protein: CASSQQGQETQYF. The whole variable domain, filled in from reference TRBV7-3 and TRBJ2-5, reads GAGVSQTPSNKVTEKGKYVELRCDPISGHTALYWYRQSLGQGPEFLIYFQGTGAADDSGLPNDRFFAVRPEGSVSTLKIQRTERGDSAVYLCASSQQGQETQYFGPGTRLLVL.

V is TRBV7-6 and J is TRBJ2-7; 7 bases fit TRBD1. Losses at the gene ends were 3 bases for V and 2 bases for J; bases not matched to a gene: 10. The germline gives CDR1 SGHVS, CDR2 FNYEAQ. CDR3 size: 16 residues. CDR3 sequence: CASSFGQAPVTYEQYF. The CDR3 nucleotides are TGTGCCAGCAGCTTCGGACAGGCCCCTGTAACCTACGAGCAGTACTTC.

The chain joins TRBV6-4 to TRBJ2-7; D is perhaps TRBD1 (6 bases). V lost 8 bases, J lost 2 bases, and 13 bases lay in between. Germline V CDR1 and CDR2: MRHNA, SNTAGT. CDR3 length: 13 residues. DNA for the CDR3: TGTGCCAGCCAAAGGGACACAACCTACGAGCAGTACTTC. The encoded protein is CASQRDTTYEQYF.

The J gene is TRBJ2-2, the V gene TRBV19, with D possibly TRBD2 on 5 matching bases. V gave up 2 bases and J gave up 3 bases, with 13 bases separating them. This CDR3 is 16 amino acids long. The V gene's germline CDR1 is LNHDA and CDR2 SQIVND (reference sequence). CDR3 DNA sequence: TGTGCCAGTAGTATAACGTCTAGCCTGTACACCGGGGAGCTGTTTTTT. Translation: CASSITSSLYTGELFF.

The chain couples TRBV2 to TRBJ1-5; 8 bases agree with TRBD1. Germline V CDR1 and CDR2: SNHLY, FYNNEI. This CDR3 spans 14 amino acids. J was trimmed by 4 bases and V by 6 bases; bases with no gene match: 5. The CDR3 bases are TGTGCCAGCAGGAACAGGGGGGGGAATCAGCCCCAGCATTTT. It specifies CASRNRGGNQPQHF.

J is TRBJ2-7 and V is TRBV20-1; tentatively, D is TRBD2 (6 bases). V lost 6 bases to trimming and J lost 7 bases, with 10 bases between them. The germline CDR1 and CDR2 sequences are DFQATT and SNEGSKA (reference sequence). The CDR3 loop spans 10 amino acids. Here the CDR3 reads CSALEGEQYF. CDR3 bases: TGCAGTGCGTTGGAGGGGGAGCAGTACTTC.

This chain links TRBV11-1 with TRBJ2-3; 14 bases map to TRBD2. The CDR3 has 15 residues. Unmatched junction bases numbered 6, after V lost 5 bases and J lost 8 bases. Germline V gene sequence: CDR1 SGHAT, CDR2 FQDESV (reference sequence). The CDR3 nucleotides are TGTGCCAGCAGCCAGGGACTAGCGGGGGCGGGTACGCAGTATTTT. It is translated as CASSQGLAGAGTQYF.

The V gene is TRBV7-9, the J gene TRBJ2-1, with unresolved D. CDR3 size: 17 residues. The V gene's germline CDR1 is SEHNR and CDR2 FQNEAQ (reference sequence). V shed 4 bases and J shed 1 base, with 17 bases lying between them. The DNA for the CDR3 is TGTGCCAGCAGCTCCCCACCCCGGTCGCCTTCCTACAATGAGCAGTTCTTC. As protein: CASSSPPRSPSYNEQFF.

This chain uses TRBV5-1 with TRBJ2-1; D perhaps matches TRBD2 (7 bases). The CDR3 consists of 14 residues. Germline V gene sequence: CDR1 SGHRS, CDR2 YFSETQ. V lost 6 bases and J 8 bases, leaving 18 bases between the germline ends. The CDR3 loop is CASKEGGALDEQFF. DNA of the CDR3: TGCGCCAGCAAGGAGGGGGGGGCTTTAGATGAGCAGTTCTTC.

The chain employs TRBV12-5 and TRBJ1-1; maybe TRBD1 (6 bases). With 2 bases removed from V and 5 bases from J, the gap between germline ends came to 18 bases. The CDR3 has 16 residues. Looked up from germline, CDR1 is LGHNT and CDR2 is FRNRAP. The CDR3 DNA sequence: TGTGCTAGTGGTTTGTGGCCCACTTCCAGGGGAACTGAAGCTTTCTTT. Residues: CASGLWPTSRGTEAFF.

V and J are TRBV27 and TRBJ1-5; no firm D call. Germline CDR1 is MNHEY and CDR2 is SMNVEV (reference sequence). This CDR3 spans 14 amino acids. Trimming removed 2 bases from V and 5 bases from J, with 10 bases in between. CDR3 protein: CASSLRYGDQPQHF. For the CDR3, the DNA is TGTGCCAGCAGTTTACGGTACGGGGATCAGCCCCAGCATTTT.

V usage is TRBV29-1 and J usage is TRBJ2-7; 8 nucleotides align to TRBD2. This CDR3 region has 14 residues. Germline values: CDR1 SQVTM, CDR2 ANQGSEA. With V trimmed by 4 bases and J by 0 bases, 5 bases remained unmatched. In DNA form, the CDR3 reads TGCAGCGTTGCTCAGCGGGAGTTCTCCTACGAGCAGTACTTC. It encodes CSVAQREFSYEQYF.

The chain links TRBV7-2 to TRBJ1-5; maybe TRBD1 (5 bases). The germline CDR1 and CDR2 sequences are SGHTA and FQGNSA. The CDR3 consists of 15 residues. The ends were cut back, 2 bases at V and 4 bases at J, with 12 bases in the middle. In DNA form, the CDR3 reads TGTGCCAGCAGCTTATCCAGGGTCGGGAATCAGCCCCAGCATTTT. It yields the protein CASSLSRVGNQPQHF.

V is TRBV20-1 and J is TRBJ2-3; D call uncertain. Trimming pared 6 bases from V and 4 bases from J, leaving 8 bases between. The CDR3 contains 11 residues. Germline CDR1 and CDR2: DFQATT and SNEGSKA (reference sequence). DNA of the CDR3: TGCAGTGCAAACACACCAGATACGCAGTATTTT. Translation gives CSANTPDTQYF.

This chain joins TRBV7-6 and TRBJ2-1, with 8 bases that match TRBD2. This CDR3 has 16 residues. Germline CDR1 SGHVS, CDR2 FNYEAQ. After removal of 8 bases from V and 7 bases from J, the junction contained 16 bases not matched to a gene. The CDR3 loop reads CASDPDGASGLNEQFF. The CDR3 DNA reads TGTGCCAGCGACCCTGACGGTGCTAGCGGGTTAAATGAGCAGTTCTTC.

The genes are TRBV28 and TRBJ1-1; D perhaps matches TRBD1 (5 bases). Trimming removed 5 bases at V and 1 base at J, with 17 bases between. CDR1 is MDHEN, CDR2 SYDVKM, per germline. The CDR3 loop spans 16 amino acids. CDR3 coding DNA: TGTGCCAGCAGTACTCTACGGGGGACGAGGAACACTGAAGCTTTCTTT. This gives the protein CASSTLRGTRNTEAFF. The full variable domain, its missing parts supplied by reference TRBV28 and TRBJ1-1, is DVKVTQSSRYLVKRTGEKVFLECVQDMDHENMFWYRQDPGLGLRLIYFSYDVKMKEKGDIPEGYSVSREKKERFSLILESASTNQTSMYLCASSTLRGTRNTEAFFGQGTRLTVV.

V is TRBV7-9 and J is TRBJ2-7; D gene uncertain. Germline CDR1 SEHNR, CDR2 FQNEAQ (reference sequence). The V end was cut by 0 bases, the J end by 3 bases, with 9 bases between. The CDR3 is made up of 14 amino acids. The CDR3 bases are TGTGCCAGCAGCTTAGCCAGCGCGGTCTACGAGCAGTACTTC. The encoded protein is CASSLASAVYEQYF.

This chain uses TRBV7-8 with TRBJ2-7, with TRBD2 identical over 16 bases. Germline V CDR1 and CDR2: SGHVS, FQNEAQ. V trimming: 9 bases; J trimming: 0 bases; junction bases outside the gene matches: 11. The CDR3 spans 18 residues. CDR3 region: CASRTPGLAGGSSYEQYF. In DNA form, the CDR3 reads TGTGCCAGTAGAACACCGGGACTAGCGGGAGGGAGCTCCTACGAGCAGTACTTC. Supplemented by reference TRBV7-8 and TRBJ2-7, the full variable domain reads GAGVSQSPRYKVAKRGQDVALRCDPISGHVSLFWYQQALGQGPEFLTYFQNEAQLDKSGLPSDRFFAERPEGSVSTLKIQRTQQEDSAVYLCASRTPGLAGGSSYEQYFGPGTRLTVT.

CDR3 coding DNA: TGTGCCTGGAGTGTCGGGGGGGTCGGGGGCTACACCTTC. Its protein is CAWSVGGVGGYTF. The chain uses TRBV30 and TRBJ1-2, with TRBD1 as a possible D gene (5 bases). The CDR3 loop spans 13 amino acids. Germline loops: CDR1 GTSNPN, CDR2 SVGIG (reference sequence). The V gene lost 0 bases and the J gene lost 8 bases, with 13 bases spanning the gap.